The 27 T cell receptor beta chains presented below share a single source sample, sequenced in a study of CD8 T cells in Susac syndrome (dated by TCRdb to the late 2010s). The library was produced with the immunoSEQ multiplex PCR assay. RNA was extracted with the RNeasy kit and about 0.5 to 1 ug was reverse transcribed using random hexamers. The public sequencing data were trimmed at Q25 with fastp and processed into clonotypes with MiXCR by TCRdb, which kept only in-frame beta chains. Each CDR3 protein gets just one entry, which takes the most common genes and DNA from the rows behind it. The sample table lists under 200,000 distinct CDR3 sequences, 85% to 95% of them with a count of one. The ten largest clones take up around 0.11% of the sample. Material for sequencing was CD4+ T cells from PBMCs. All receptors come from a human donor with Susac syndrome.

The chain employs TRBV2 and TRBJ1-6, with TRBD1 matching 8 bases. The CDR3 has 16 amino acids. Germline lookup yields CDR1 SNHLY and CDR2 FYNNEI. Trimming removed 6 bases from V and 8 bases from J; junction bases left unmatched: 12. CDR3 DNA: TGTGCCAGCAGCTTCCTCGGACAGGGAGTAGATTCACCCCTCCACTTT. This encodes CASSFLGQGVDSPLHF.

The gene calls are TRBV29-1 and TRBJ2-7; D is undetermined. Trimming removed 2 bases from V and 6 bases from J, with 8 bases in between. Germline lookup yields CDR1 SQVTM and CDR2 ANQGSEA. This CDR3 has 11 residues. CDR3 in amino acids: CSVEKGTEQYF. The CDR3 DNA sequence: TGCAGCGTTGAAAAGGGAACCGAGCAGTACTTC.

This clonotype has only one observation. The rearrangement joins TRBV5-1 to TRBJ1-3; 8 bases are shared with TRBD1. Germline assignment: CDR1 SGHRS and CDR2 YFSETQ. After removal of 4 bases from V and 4 bases from J, the junction contained 4 bases not matched to a gene. This CDR3 contains 14 residues. For the CDR3, the DNA is TGCGCCAGCAGCGCTGGACAGGGCGGAAACACCATATATTTT. Protein sequence: CASSAGQGGNTIYF.

The chain recombines TRBV7-8 with TRBJ2-7, with a tentative D call TRBD2 (5 bases). CDR1 and CDR2 from the germline V gene are SGHVS and FQNEAQ. The CDR3 loop spans 13 amino acids. Trimming took off 5 bases at V and 4 bases at J, with 12 bases between the two ends. The CDR3 nucleotides are TGTGCCAGCAGCGAATTGGGGAGTTACGAGCAGTACTTC. It codes for CASSELGSYEQYF.

This chain connects TRBV25-1 to TRBJ2-7; TRBD1 might be the D (6 bases). Germline values: CDR1 MGHDK, CDR2 SYGVNS. Trimming cost V 6 bases and J 7 bases, with 22 bases left between them. The CDR3 has 15 residues. The CDR3 coding sequence is TGTGCCAGCAGCCGGACAGACTCCCGTACTTCAGAGCAGTACTTC. It yields the protein CASSRTDSRTSEQYF.

The V and J genes are TRBV10-3 and TRBJ2-1, with TRBD2 identical over 8 bases. Per the germline V gene, CDR1 is ENHRY and CDR2 is SYGVKD. After removal of 8 bases from V and 6 bases from J, the junction contained 6 bases not matched to a gene. The CDR3 has 13 residues. In DNA, the CDR3 is TGTGCCATCCAGGGACTAGAGGGCAATGAGCAGTTCTTC. Its protein is CAIQGLEGNEQFF.

In its sample, this clonotype was seen once. The V call is TRBV6-5, the J call TRBJ1-2, with a tentative D call TRBD1 (5 bases). Trimming took off 0 bases at V and 3 bases at J, with 11 bases between the two ends. Germline V lookup: CDR1 MNHEY, CDR2 SVGAGI. This CDR3 has 15 residues. The DNA for the CDR3 is TGTGCCAGCAGTTACTCGAACCCCAGGGACTATGGCTACACCTTC. Its protein is CASSYSNPRDYGYTF.

This chain connects TRBV9 to TRBJ1-2, with D possibly TRBD1 on 5 matching bases. V lost 0 bases and J 2 bases, leaving 5 bases between the germline ends. Germline-derived CDR1 and CDR2 are SGDLS and YYNGEE. This CDR3 has 13 residues. CDR3 sequence reads: CASSVEGNYGYTF. CDR3 sequence (DNA): TGTGCCAGCAGCGTAGAGGGGAACTATGGCTACACCTTC.

The J gene is TRBJ1-1, the V gene TRBV6-2 or TRBV6-3; 7 nucleotides agree with TRBD1. CDR1 and CDR2 from the germline V gene are MNHEY and SVGEGT. V lost 5 bases, J lost 7 bases, and 10 bases stayed unmatched. The CDR3 is 14 amino acids. CDR3 sequence: CASSPPGTAYEAFF. CDR3 DNA sequence: TGTGCCAGCAGTCCCCCCGGGACAGCGTATGAAGCTTTCTTT.

The chain is built from TRBV7-9 and TRBJ2-4; D is ambiguous. CDR1 is SEHNR and CDR2 is FQNEAQ in the germline V gene (reference sequence). The CDR3 length is 13 residues. V shed 3 bases and J shed 8 bases, with 11 bases lying between them. In DNA, the CDR3 is TGTGCCAGCAGCTTGGGTCCGGATGACATTCAGTACTTC. Its protein product is CASSLGPDDIQYF.

This clonotype was seen once. The rearrangement uses TRBV5-1 and TRBJ2-1; tentatively, D is TRBD1 (6 bases). CDR1 and CDR2 (germline): SGHRS, YFSETQ. The length of the CDR3 is 14 residues. V was clipped by 4 bases and J by 7 bases, with 15 bases between them. In DNA, the CDR3 is TGCGCCAGCAGCCCCGGGACACTAAGGAATGAGCAGTTCTTC. Residues: CASSPGTLRNEQFF.

The V and J genes are TRBV9 and TRBJ2-3, with D hard to call. V lost 0 bases and J 0 bases, leaving 11 bases between the germline ends. The CDR3 spans 16 residues. Germline CDR1 and CDR2: SGDLS and YYNGEE. CDR3 region: CASSVEGNPSTDTQYF. The CDR3 coding sequence is TGTGCCAGCAGCGTAGAGGGCAACCCTAGCACAGATACGCAGTATTTT.

This sequence joins TRBV7-8 and TRBJ1-5, with TRBD1 as a possible D gene (6 bases). This CDR3 spans 16 amino acids. Germline CDR1 reads SGHVS; CDR2 reads FQNEAQ. V gave up 5 bases and J gave up 0 bases, with 14 bases separating them. The CDR3 loop reads CASSPRGAGSNQPQHF. The CDR3, as DNA: TGTGCCAGCAGCCCGCGGGGGGCGGGTAGCAATCAGCCCCAGCATTTT.

This chain connects TRBV28 to TRBJ1-2; D is uncertain. Trimming stripped 5 bases from V and 8 bases from J, with 12 bases between. Germline CDR1 and CDR2: MDHEN and SYDVKM. The CDR3 consists of 12 residues. This CDR3 reads CASSPTLGGYTF. The CDR3 DNA reads as TGTGCCAGCAGTCCTACCCTGGGGGGCTACACCTTC.

This chain connects TRBV12-3 or TRBV12-4 to TRBJ1-5; D unresolved. The CDR3 consists of 12 residues. Trimming took 5 bases from V and 8 from J, leaving 10 bases between them. The CDR3 DNA sequence: TGTGCCAGCAGTGCCCTTGGGGAGCCCCAGCATTTT. This encodes CASSALGEPQHF.

The J gene is TRBJ2-2, the V gene TRBV5-1; tentative D call: TRBD2 (6 bases). Germline loops: CDR1 SGHRS, CDR2 YFSETQ. V lost 7 bases and J lost 5, with 18 bases in between. There are 15 residues in the CDR3. As DNA, the CDR3 is TGCGCCAGCGCCCGGGACCCCGGAGGGACCGGGGAGCTGTTTTTT. Encoded protein: CASARDPGGTGELFF.

V gene TRBV29-1 combines with J gene TRBJ2-7; D is possibly TRBD1 (5 bases). CDR1 and CDR2 (germline): SQVTM, ANQGSEA. The V end lost 4 bases, the J end lost 3 bases, and 13 bases lay between the germline ends. The CDR3 runs to 13 residues. The chain's CDR3 is CSVALDSDYEQYF. The CDR3 bases are TGCAGCGTTGCACTTGACAGCGACTACGAGCAGTACTTC.

The V gene is TRBV30, the J gene TRBJ2-6; a weak D match, TRBD2 (7 bases). The V and J ends lost 8 bases and 1 base respectively, with 12 bases between them. This CDR3 spans 14 amino acids. Germline V gene sequence: CDR1 GTSNPN, CDR2 SVGIG (reference sequence). In DNA form, the CDR3 reads TGTGCCGGGGGGGCAAAATCTGGGGCCAACGTCCTGACTTTC. Its translation: CAGGAKSGANVLTF.

This sequence joins TRBV6-2 or TRBV6-3 and TRBJ2-3, with TRBD1 as a possible D gene (6 bases). V lost 4 bases and J 0 bases, leaving 11 bases between the germline ends. CDR3 size: 15 residues. The germline V gene encodes CDR1 MNHEY and CDR2 SVGEGT. The CDR3 coding sequence is TGTGCCAGCAGTTTTGGACAGACGAGCACAGATACGCAGTATTTT. Its protein product is CASSFGQTSTDTQYF.

J is TRBJ2-7 and V is TRBV5-6, with D unresolved. Looked up from germline, CDR1 is SGHDT and CDR2 is YYEEEE. This CDR3 has 13 amino acids. V gave up 0 bases and J gave up 2 bases, with 6 bases separating them. The CDR3 DNA reads TGTGCCAGCAGCTTGGCCACGACCTACGAGCAGTACTTC. Protein sequence: CASSLATTYEQYF.

The chain carries TRBV4-2 and TRBJ2-1; 7 bases align to TRBD2. The J segment lost 4 bases and the V segment lost 5 bases, leaving 8 bases of the junction unmatched. The CDR3 covers 15 residues. Germline V gene data show CDR1 as LGHNA and CDR2 as YNFKEQ. The CDR3 nucleotides are TGTGCCAGCAGCTACTCCGGGGGGACTTACAATGAGCAGTTCTTC. Translating it yields CASSYSGGTYNEQFF.

V and J are TRBV7-3 and TRBJ2-5, with D unclear. This CDR3 has 12 residues. V was clipped by 3 bases and J by 2 bases, with 4 bases between them. Germline V lookup: CDR1 SGHTA, CDR2 FQGTGA. The CDR3 DNA reads TGTGCCAGCAGCTTTGAACAAGAGACCCAGTACTTC. Protein sequence: CASSFEQETQYF.

The chain employs TRBV20-1 and TRBJ2-2, with a possible D match to TRBD2 (5 bases). The V end lost 3 bases, the J end lost 5 bases, and 10 bases lay between the germline ends. CDR1 DFQATT and CDR2 SNEGSKA come from the germline V gene (reference sequence). The CDR3 consists of 13 residues. DNA for the CDR3: TGCAGTGCTAGCTCAACTAGAACCGGGGAGCTGTTTTTT. Amino acid sequence: CSASSTRTGELFF.

V gene TRBV29-1 combines with J gene TRBJ2-2, with D possibly TRBD2 on 5 matching bases. The length of the CDR3 is 13 residues. With 0 bases removed from V and 6 bases from J, the gap between germline ends came to 8 bases. In germline, CDR1 is SQVTM, CDR2 ANQGSEA. CDR3 loop: CSVEEAAAGELFF. CDR3 coding DNA: TGCAGCGTTGAAGAAGCGGCGGCCGGGGAGCTGTTTTTT.

V gene TRBV5-5 combines with J gene TRBJ1-4; D might be TRBD1 (6 bases). This CDR3 comprises 14 residues. The V end was cut by 0 bases, the J end by 8 bases, with 11 bases between. Germline CDR1 reads SGHKS; CDR2 reads YYEKEE (reference sequence). The CDR3 bases are TGTGCCAGCAGCTTGGATGGGGGCAGAGAAAAACTGTTTTTT. As protein: CASSLDGGREKLFF. Supplemented by reference TRBV5-5 and TRBJ1-4, the full variable domain reads DAGVTQSPTHLIKTRGQQVTLRCSPISGHKSVSWYQQVLGQGPQFIFQYYEKEERGRGNFPDRFSARQFPNYSSELNVNALLLGDSALYLCASSLDGGREKLFFGSGTQLSVL.

This rearrangement joins TRBV24-1 to TRBJ2-2; D is perhaps TRBD1 (5 bases). Trimming stripped 4 bases from V and 5 bases from J, with 7 bases between. Per germline, CDR1 KGHDR and CDR2 SFDVKD. This CDR3 has 13 amino acids. CDR3 nucleotide sequence: TGTGCCACCAGTGAGTCAGGGACCGGGGAGCTGTTTTTT. Amino acids: CATSESGTGELFF.

The CDR3 protein is CASSLGTFQETQYF. The CDR3 region has the DNA TGTGCCAGCAGCTTGGGGACTTTTCAAGAGACCCAGTACTTC. The gene calls are TRBV5-4 and TRBJ2-5, with D possibly TRBD2 on 5 matching bases. The germline gives CDR1 SGHNT, CDR2 YYREEE (reference sequence). The CDR3 is 14 residues long. V was shortened by 0 bases and J by 2 bases, with 8 bases between the two germline ends.